This T cell receptor beta chain was captured in a study of blood T cells in healthy people across ages. Overall study findings and caveats: There were more naive CD4+ cells and higher diversity in long-lived donors than in aged donors.

This clonotype has only a few counts. No antigen is known for it. J lost 6 bases, V lost 6 bases, and 6 bases had no gene match. The V gene's germline CDR1 is ENHRY and CDR2 SYGVKD. This CDR3 has 14 residues. With a J-beta primer mix and a sample-barcoded 5' primer, a second PCR ran about 7 to 12 cycles. One entry per CDR3 protein, called by TCRdb with MiXCR from the 5' RACE reads. The top ten hold around 20% of the sample, which has hundreds of thousands of distinct CDR3 sequences, around 40% seen once. The chain links TRBV10-3 to TRBJ2-1, with 9 bases that match TRBD2. The source of this sequence is a woman aged 55-69 years in good health. The sequencing sample was made of blood. Here the CDR3 DNA reads TGTGCCATCAGCGCCGGGACTAGCTCCAATGAGCAGTTCTTC. Its protein is CAISAGTSSNEQFF.